A single sample is the source of the 15 T cell receptor beta chains below, sequenced in a study of T cells in Graves' hyperthyroidism and ophthalmopathy. TCR beta CDR3 regions were amplified from RNA transcripts. The primer set for the first-round RT-PCR of the TCR CDR3 was HTBI. Via MiXCR, TCRdb re-called the multiplex PCR reads, giving one row per CDR3 protein. The sample yields about 640,000 distinct CDR3 sequences, less than 25% seen once. Sequencing was performed on blood. Every receptor here comes from a man aged 30-40 years with Graves' ophthalmopathy.

This clonotype was seen a handful of times. Germline is not matched at one junction end, which may reflect a read error. The chain recombines TRBV27 with TRBJ2-5; D remains unclear. The CDR3 sequence is 11 residues long. From germline, CDR1 is MNHEY and CDR2 SMNVEV (reference sequence). The DNA for the CDR3 is TGTGACAGCAGTTTTGAGGAGACCCAGTACTTC. Translation gives CDSSFEETQYF.

At least ten counts were recorded for this clonotype. The chain links TRBV7-2 to TRBJ1-1; D gene uncertain. CDR1 SGHTA and CDR2 FQGNSA come from the germline V gene. This CDR3 is 14 amino acids long. With 2 bases removed from V and 0 bases from J, the gap between germline ends came to 7 bases. The CDR3 protein is CASSLNRLNTEAFF. DNA for the CDR3: TGTGCCAGCAGCTTAAACAGACTGAACACTGAAGCTTTCTTT. The whole variable domain, remainder taken from reference TRBV7-2 and TRBJ1-1, is GAGVSQSPSNKVTEKGKDVELRCDPISGHTALYWYRQSLGQGLEFLIYFQGNSAPDKSGLPSDRFSAERTGGSVSTLTIQRTQQEDSAVYLCASSLNRLNTEAFFGQGTRLTVV.

J is TRBJ2-6 and V is TRBV28; TRBD2 might be the D (5 bases). The CDR3 contains 16 residues. CDR1 and CDR2 (germline): MDHEN, SYDVKM. Between the trimmed V and J ends, which lost 5 bases and 4 bases, there was a span of 15 bases. In DNA form, the CDR3 reads TGTGCCAGCAGTCCCACGGGGAGCGCCGGGGCCAACGTCCTGACTTTC. This translates into CASSPTGSAGANVLTF. The complete variable domain, with remaining parts taken from reference TRBV28 and TRBJ2-6, reads DVKVTQSSRYLVKRTGEKVFLECVQDMDHENMFWYRQDPGLGLRLIYFSYDVKMKEKGDIPEGYSVSREKKERFSLILESASTNQTSMYLCASSPTGSAGANVLTFGAGSRLTVL.

This clonotype showed up just a few times. The chain recombines TRBV28 with TRBJ2-4; tentative D call: TRBD2 (5 bases). CDR1 MDHEN and CDR2 SYDVKM come from the germline V gene. Trimming pared 3 bases from V and 3 bases from J, leaving 12 bases between. This CDR3 is 15 amino acids long. The CDR3 region is CASSLLASDKNIQYF. The CDR3 coding sequence is TGTGCCAGCAGTTTGCTAGCCTCGGACAAAAACATTCAGTACTTC. The variable domain in full, completed from reference TRBV28 and TRBJ2-4, reads DVKVTQSSRYLVKRTGEKVFLECVQDMDHENMFWYRQDPGLGLRLIYFSYDVKMKEKGDIPEGYSVSREKKERFSLILESASTNQTSMYLCASSLLASDKNIQYFGAGTRLSVL.

The chain employs TRBV7-2 and TRBJ2-5, with D hard to call. The V end was cut by 4 bases, the J end by 1 base, with 10 bases between. This CDR3 comprises 14 residues. The germline gives CDR1 SGHTA, CDR2 FQGNSA. The CDR3 region is CASSSPRTQETQYF. The CDR3 DNA is TGTGCCAGCAGCTCCCCACGAACCCAAGAGACCCAGTACTTC.

This chain connects TRBV24-1 to TRBJ2-6; TRBD1 matches at 11 bases. J lost 4 bases, V lost 3 bases, and 7 bases had no gene match. The CDR3 is 18 amino acids. The germline V gene has CDR1 KGHDR and CDR2 SFDVKD. CDR3 sequence (DNA): TGTGCCACCAGTGATGGCGGACAGGGGGCGAGAGGGGCCAACGTCCTGACTTTC. It translates to CATSDGGQGARGANVLTF.

The J gene is TRBJ2-3, the V gene TRBV29-1; TRBD1 might be the D (6 bases). Trimming shortened V by 4 bases and J by 3 bases, and 11 bases separated the two germline ends. The germline CDR1 and CDR2 sequences are SQVTM and ANQGSEA. The CDR3 contains 13 residues. The CDR3 nucleotides read TGCAGCGTTGCAGGGGCCCCGACAGATACGCAGTATTTT. It encodes CSVAGAPTDTQYF.

V is TRBV12-3 or TRBV12-4 and J is TRBJ2-2, with D unresolved. The CDR3 is 14 amino acids. Trimming took off 5 bases at V and 6 bases at J, with 13 bases between the two ends. CDR3 DNA: TGTGCCAGCAGTCCCCACAAGCGTGCCGGGGAGCTGTTTTTT. Protein sequence: CASSPHKRAGELFF.

The chain carries TRBV24-1 and TRBJ2-1, with 7 nucleotides matching TRBD2. The CDR3 sequence is 13 residues long. Germline V gene sequence: CDR1 KGHDR, CDR2 SFDVKD. J lost 9 bases, V lost 3 bases, and 4 bases had no gene match. CDR3 DNA: TGTGCCACCAGTGATCCCGGACTAGTTGAGCAGTTCTTC. Translated, it gives CATSDPGLVEQFF.

The V gene is TRBV10-3, the J gene TRBJ1-3; 7 bases line up with TRBD1. V was clipped by 1 base and J by 0 bases; unmatched bases: 3. Germline-derived CDR1 and CDR2 are ENHRY and SYGVKD. This CDR3 is built from 16 residues. The CDR3 nucleotides read TGTGCCATCAGTGAGTACAGGGGAGACTCTGGAAACACCATATATTTT. Translated, it gives CAISEYRGDSGNTIYF.

The rearrangement uses TRBV10-2 and TRBJ2-3; D unresolved. Germline lookup yields CDR1 WSHSY and CDR2 SAAADI. The CDR3 length is 13 residues. Trimming stripped 2 bases from V and 7 bases from J, with 10 bases between. The CDR3 here is CASSEPPVYTQYF. In DNA, the CDR3 is TGCGCCAGCAGTGAGCCCCCGGTATATACGCAGTATTTT.

The chain uses TRBV15 and TRBJ1-5, with a tentative D call TRBD1 (5 bases). The CDR3 length is 15 residues. Trimming took 0 bases from V and 2 from J, leaving 8 bases between them. Germline lookup yields CDR1 LNHNV and CDR2 YYDKDF (reference sequence). The CDR3 DNA reads TGTGCCACCAGCAGAGATCTGGGGGGCAATCAGCCCCAGCATTTT. It codes for CATSRDLGGNQPQHF. Drawing the rest from reference TRBV15 and TRBJ1-5, the complete variable domain is DAMVIQNPRYQVTQFGKPVTLSCSQTLNHNVMYWYQQKSSQAPKLLFHYYDKDFNNEADTPDNFQSRRPNTSFCFLDIRSPGLGDTAMYLCATSRDLGGNQPQHFGDGTRLSIL.

This chain uses TRBV5-1 with TRBJ2-1; 10 nucleotides align to TRBD2. This CDR3 spans 14 amino acids. Per the germline V gene, CDR1 is SGHRS and CDR2 is YFSETQ. The trim removed 0 bases at V and 7 bases at J, leaving 1 base unmatched. CDR3 sequence: CASSLDSGRNEQFF. Here the CDR3 DNA reads TGCGCCAGCAGCTTGGATAGCGGGAGGAATGAGCAGTTCTTC.

This clonotype has a handful of counts. The CDR3 here is CASSYAGPNQPQHF. CDR3 sequence (DNA): TGTGCCAGCAGTTACGCGGGGCCTAATCAGCCCCAGCATTTT. J is TRBJ1-5 and V is TRBV6-2 or TRBV6-3; TRBD1 might be the D (5 bases). This CDR3 comprises 14 residues. Looked up from germline, CDR1 is MNHEY and CDR2 is SVGEGT. V shed 2 bases and J shed 4 bases, with 9 bases lying between them.

This clonotype was detected only once. A read error is possible here, since a much larger clone lies one base away. This chain connects TRBV28 to TRBJ1-5; D might be TRBD1 (6 bases). The germline gives CDR1 MDHEN, CDR2 SYDVKM. V was pared by 11 bases and J by 3 bases, with 20 bases between. The CDR3 totals 15 residues. CDR3 nucleotides: TGTGCCGGCACCCCCTACAGGGAGGACAATCAGCCCCAGCATTTT. It is translated as CAGTPYREDNQPQHF.